The T cell receptor beta chain under discussion was sequenced for a study of blood T cell repertoires in COVID-19 (dated by TCRdb to 2019 to 2021). Context from the whole study: Collaborator samples came from the United States, Italy and Spain and covered acute and convalescent phases of COVID-19. The material from the prospective study consisted of cDNA or gDNA derived from T cells, B-cell-depleted T cells, or PBMCs. Subjects who had been exposed to COVID-19, were actively infected with it, or had recovered from it provided the deeply sampled blood TCRbeta repertoires that made up the dataset. The repertoires were released in a freely available public database intended as a resource for research on the immune response to SARS-CoV-2. Samples were obtained from the ongoing ImmuneRACE study (first 160 participants) and from roughly 1,300 subjects provided by 6 global collaborators. Sample metadata almost always included a de-identified subject ID, COVID-19 status, age in years and sex. Where available, HLA class I and class II types were taken from metadata supplied by the sample provider and were not determined by assay-based typing.

TCRbeta CDR3 regions were amplified from genomic DNA using the immunoSEQ Assay, a bias-controlled multiplex PCR. On the study's bioinformatics: Within the assay, amplification of reference gene primers was used to estimate how many nucleated cells each sample contained. To quantify the absolute abundance of each unique TCRbeta CDR3 rearrangement, sequence reads were collapsed and filtered. For each sample, productive Simpson clonality was calculated as the square root of Simpson's diversity index over productive rearrangements. Here the immuneACCESS table is served through TCRdb, limited to in-frame sequences with V and J called. Missing clones are a known gap in these copies; in checked studies unresolved V genes cover under half, and the rest lacks a known reason. Clone size and V and J calls were adopted from that table, with D and trimming inferred from the DNA. In this sample the table shows 150,000 or so clones, 85% to 90% of which occur a single time. Of the sample, roughly 12% is held by the ten largest clones.

What the research found in general, with its limitations: The amount of clinical and demographic metadata varied by source and participant and was provided uncurated.

From the cysteine through the phenylalanine, the CDR3 covers 14 amino acids. Only the CDR3 portion is preserved as DNA: 42 bases, with reading frame beginning at the first base. As encoded in the germline V gene, CDR1 is MNHEY while CDR2 is SVGAGI. From V the trimming removes 5 bases and from J it removes 2 bases, while the gene matches leave 5 bases of the junction unaccounted for. Worth noting for this clone: Which antigen it targets is not known. No much larger clone exists at a distance of one base, and base qualities are not known.

In Seattle, one collaborating source enrolled patients while the infection was active and tracked those patients longitudinally over the course of disease. Each collaborating institution followed its own protocols to collect whole blood in K2EDTA tubes. Collaborator samples were shipped for TCRbeta analysis as frozen whole blood, isolated PBMCs, or DNA extracted from either sample type. The sample comprised peripheral blood. The TCR comes from a young man with COVID-19, enrolled during active disease. Recombination connected TRBV6-5 to TRBJ2-7; 8 central nucleotides agree with TRBD1. The DNA sequence is given as TGTGCCAGCAGTCCTCGGACAGGGCCCTACGAGCAGTACTTC. It is translated as CASSPRTGPYEQYF.